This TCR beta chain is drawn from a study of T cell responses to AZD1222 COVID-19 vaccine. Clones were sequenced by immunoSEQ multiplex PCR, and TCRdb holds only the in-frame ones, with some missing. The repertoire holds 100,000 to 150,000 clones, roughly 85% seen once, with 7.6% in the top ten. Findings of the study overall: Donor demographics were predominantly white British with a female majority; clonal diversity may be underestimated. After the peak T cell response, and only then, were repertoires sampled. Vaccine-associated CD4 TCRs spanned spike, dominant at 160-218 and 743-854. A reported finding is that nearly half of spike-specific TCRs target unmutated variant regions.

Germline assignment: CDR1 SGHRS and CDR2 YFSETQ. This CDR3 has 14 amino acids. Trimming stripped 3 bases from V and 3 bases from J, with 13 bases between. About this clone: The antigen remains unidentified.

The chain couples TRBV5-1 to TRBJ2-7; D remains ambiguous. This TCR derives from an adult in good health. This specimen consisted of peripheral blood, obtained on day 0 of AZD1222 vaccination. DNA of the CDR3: TGCGCCAGCAGCTCCCCCGGACGGATCTACGAGCAGTACTTC. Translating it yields CASSSPGRIYEQYF.